Below are 25 T cell receptor beta chains sequenced from a single sample in a study of identical twins. Each CDR3 protein is one row after TCRdb ran MiXCR on the 5' RACE reads. The profile covers about 240,000 distinct CDR3 sequences, with over 9.5% appearing a single time and 10% taken by the ten largest. Sequenced material: memory T cells sorted from blood. Source of these receptors: a man aged 45-65 years in good health.

J is TRBJ2-1 and V is TRBV6-2 or TRBV6-3; 8 positions agree with TRBD2. Germline V gives CDR1 MNHEY, CDR2 SVGEGT. Trimming removed 5 bases from V and 5 bases from J; junction bases left unmatched: 5. The CDR3 sequence is 14 residues long. The DNA of the CDR3 is TGTGCCAGCAGTCGGGGGGGCCTCGACAATGAGCAGTTCTTC. Translating it yields CASSRGGLDNEQFF.

This clonotype appeared a few times. CDR3 sequence: CAISESTGGQPQHF. In DNA, the CDR3 is TGTGCCATCAGTGAGTCGACAGGAGGGCAGCCCCAGCATTTT. J is TRBJ1-5 and V is TRBV10-3; tentatively, D is TRBD1 (6 bases). V gave up 0 bases and J gave up 7 bases, with 10 bases separating them. The CDR3 length is 14 residues. The germline V gene has CDR1 ENHRY and CDR2 SYGVKD.

The genes are TRBV30 and TRBJ2-2; maybe TRBD1 (6 bases). Trimming took off 5 bases at V and 6 bases at J, with 13 bases between the two ends. CDR3 length: 13 amino acids. From germline, CDR1 is GTSNPN and CDR2 SVGIG (reference sequence). The CDR3 coding sequence is TGTGCCTGGCAGGGGATAGGGCCCGGGGAGCTGTTTTTT. Translated: CAWQGIGPGELFF.

There are many counts of this clonotype. The V and J genes are TRBV3-1 and TRBJ2-1; D perhaps matches TRBD2 (5 bases). CDR3 size: 13 residues. Trimming removed 4 bases at V and 10 bases at J, with 14 bases between. Germline V gene data show CDR1 as LGHDT and CDR2 as YNNKEL (reference sequence). In nucleotides, the CDR3 is TGTGCCAGCAGCCCCCCCTCGAGGAGGGAGCAGTTCTTC. This encodes CASSPPSRREQFF.

This clonotype was observed many times. The rearrangement links TRBV10-3 to TRBJ1-1; 9 bases map to TRBD1. After removal of 2 bases from V and 5 bases from J, the junction contained 6 bases not matched to a gene. The germline gives CDR1 ENHRY, CDR2 SYGVKD. The CDR3 consists of 15 residues. This CDR3 reads CAISEHRDRATEAFF. The CDR3 DNA is TGTGCCATCAGTGAGCACCGGGACAGGGCGACTGAAGCTTTCTTT.

There are many counts of this clonotype. V gene TRBV7-9 combines with J gene TRBJ2-5; D is undetermined. Germline V gene lookup returns CDR1 SEHNR and CDR2 FQNEAQ (reference sequence). V was clipped by 5 bases and J by 0 bases, with 7 bases between them. This CDR3 region has 13 residues. The CDR3 coding sequence is TGTGCCAGCAGCCGTACGCACCAAGAGACCCAGTACTTC. It translates to CASSRTHQETQYF.

This clonotype qualifies as large. This rearrangement joins TRBV13 to TRBJ2-7, with D tentatively TRBD1 (5 bases). V was shortened by 8 bases and J by 4 bases, with 18 bases between the two germline ends. Germline CDR1 PRHDT, CDR2 FYEKMQ (reference sequence). The CDR3 totals 14 residues. The CDR3 protein is CASGTGAGVYEQYF. CDR3 bases: TGTGCCAGCGGTACAGGCGCAGGTGTGTACGAGCAGTACTTC.

This clonotype was seen many times. The V and J genes are TRBV6-2 or TRBV6-3 and TRBJ1-2; no clear D. CDR3 length: 12 residues. The V and J ends lost 2 bases and 5 bases respectively, with 6 bases between them. Germline V gives CDR1 MNHEY, CDR2 SVGEGT. The CDR3 protein is CASSYDQYGYTF. CDR3 nucleotides: TGTGCCAGCAGTTACGATCAGTATGGCTACACCTTC.

This clonotype was recorded many times. The chain recombines TRBV5-6 with TRBJ1-1; a possible D gene is TRBD1 (5 bases). Trimming left V 4 bases short and J 4 bases short, with 11 bases between. CDR1 and CDR2 (germline): SGHDT, YYEEEE. There are 13 residues in the CDR3. As DNA, the CDR3 is TGTGCCAGCAGCCCCCGGGGGATCACTGAAGCTTTCTTT. Protein sequence: CASSPRGITEAFF.

In this sample, this clonotype turned up a few times. The chain recombines TRBV27 with TRBJ2-2, with TRBD1 matching over 8 bases. Germline assignment: CDR1 MNHEY and CDR2 SMNVEV (reference sequence). V trimming: 8 bases; J trimming: 5 bases; junction bases outside the gene matches: 13. The CDR3 sequence is 16 residues long. CDR3 nucleotides: TGTGCCAGCCGCACTCTCCGTCAGGGGGCAACCGGGGAGCTGTTTTTT. Translating it yields CASRTLRQGATGELFF.

This clonotype has at least ten counts. V usage is TRBV6-6 and J usage is TRBJ2-7; maybe TRBD2 (6 bases). Trimming removed 8 bases at V and 5 bases at J, with 13 bases between. Per the germline V gene, CDR1 is MNHNY and CDR2 is SVGAGI (reference sequence). The CDR3 length is 12 residues. CDR3 residues: CASSGVPHEQYF. The DNA of the CDR3 is TGTGCCAGCTCGGGAGTTCCCCACGAGCAGTACTTC.

This clonotype has just a few counts. The chain is built from TRBV27 and TRBJ2-1; D is unclear. This CDR3 comprises 13 residues. V lost 6 bases and J 6 bases, leaving 12 bases between the germline ends. In germline, CDR1 is MNHEY, CDR2 SMNVEV (reference sequence). The CDR3 DNA is TGTGCCAGCAGACCCGGACGGTTCAATGAGCAGTTCTTC. This sequence encodes CASRPGRFNEQFF.

There are a few counts of this clonotype. The chain combines TRBV7-2 with TRBJ2-2; 10 nucleotides align to TRBD2. Per the germline V gene, CDR1 is SGHTA and CDR2 is FQGNSA. The trim removed 5 bases at V and 5 bases at J, leaving 8 bases unmatched. The CDR3 runs 16 residues. The CDR3 is CASSPPAGGPTGELFF. CDR3 sequence (DNA): TGTGCCAGCAGCCCCCCAGCGGGGGGGCCTACCGGGGAGCTGTTTTTT.

This clonotype was recorded many times. The J gene is TRBJ2-1, the V gene TRBV12-3 or TRBV12-4, with a possible D match to TRBD1 (6 bases). The CDR3 contains 12 residues. V lost 2 bases, J lost 12 bases, and 11 bases lay in between. The chain's CDR3 is CASSLTQGPQFF. The CDR3 nucleotides are TGTGCCAGCAGTTTAACGCAGGGGCCGCAGTTCTTC.

The rearrangement links TRBV6-1 to TRBJ2-3, with a weak D call TRBD1 (5 bases). This CDR3 is 14 amino acids long. V was cut by 7 bases and J by 0 bases, with 11 bases left in between. From germline, CDR1 is MNHNS and CDR2 SASEGT. CDR3 sequence reads: CASTQEPSTDTQYF. CDR3 in DNA: TGTGCCAGCACACAGGAGCCTAGCACAGATACGCAGTATTTT.

This clonotype was found a few times. This chain connects TRBV7-2 to TRBJ2-5; D possibly uses TRBD1 or TRBD2 (6 bases each). Germline-derived CDR1 and CDR2 are SGHTA and FQGNSA. CDR3 length: 16 amino acids. The V end was cut by 2 bases, the J end by 1 base, with 14 bases between. In nucleotides, the CDR3 is TGTGCCAGCAGCTTACAAGGGGGGCGGGTCCAAGAGACCCAGTACTTC. Amino acid sequence: CASSLQGGRVQETQYF.

The chain carries TRBV29-1 and TRBJ1-1, with 7 bases aligning to TRBD1. The CDR3 is made up of 11 amino acids. The V gene end was trimmed by 7 bases and the J gene end by 7 bases; junction bases not matched to a gene: 6. Germline CDR1 reads SQVTM; CDR2 reads ANQGSEA. CDR3 sequence reads: CSAVGQVEAFF. The CDR3 DNA sequence: TGCAGCGCCGTCGGACAGGTTGAAGCTTTCTTT.

This chain links TRBV21-1 with TRBJ1-5; the tabulated D call, TRBD1, remains unverified against the DNA. TRBV21-1 is shown as a pseudogene. The CDR3 has 17 residues. CDR3 DNA: TGTGCCAGCAGCCCCCCGAGGGGGTATGAGAGCAATCAGCCCCAGCATTTT. Its translation: CASSPPRGYESNQPQHF.

In this sample, this clonotype turned up many times. CDR3 in DNA: TGCAGTAAAGCGCGGGAGACCCAGTACTTC. Translating it yields CSKARETQYF. The chain joins TRBV20-1 to TRBJ2-5, with D uncertain. There are 10 residues in the CDR3. Germline values: CDR1 DFQATT, CDR2 SNEGSKA (reference sequence). Deletions cut 8 bases from V and 5 bases from J, with 9 bases between.

The genes are TRBV10-3 and TRBJ2-7; D gene unclear. The ends were cut back, 4 bases at V and 2 bases at J, with 15 bases in the middle. The CDR3 length is 15 residues. CDR1 is ENHRY, CDR2 SYGVKD, per germline. DNA for the CDR3: TGTGCCATCAGTGGCCGGCTAGGCGAGACCTACGAGCAGTACTTC. This translates into CAISGRLGETYEQYF.

This clonotype has only one observation. The V call is TRBV6-2 or TRBV6-3, the J call TRBJ2-7; 7 bases map to TRBD2. J was trimmed by 2 bases and V by 6 bases; bases with no gene match: 10. The length of the CDR3 is 15 residues. Per germline, CDR1 MNHEY and CDR2 SVGEGT. Here the CDR3 DNA reads TGTGCCAGCAGAGATTGGGCGGGGGTAACCTACGAGCAGTACTTC. Protein: CASRDWAGVTYEQYF.

This clonotype was seen repeatedly, ten times or more. V and J are TRBV4-3 and TRBJ2-1; D is perhaps TRBD1 (6 bases). V lost 0 bases and J lost 1, with 7 bases in between. The germline CDR1 and CDR2 sequences are LGHNA and YSLEER. This CDR3 comprises 15 residues. The CDR3 reads CASSQDRGSYNEQFF. The CDR3 DNA is TGCGCCAGCAGCCAAGACAGGGGATCCTACAATGAGCAGTTCTTC.

This clonotype came up a few times. The chain recombines TRBV5-6 with TRBJ2-3; D ambiguous. Germline-derived CDR1 and CDR2 are SGHDT and YYEEEE. This CDR3 comprises 17 residues. Trimming pared 1 base from V and 1 base from J, leaving 16 bases between. This CDR3 is CASSLRVAAGRTDTQYF. As DNA, the CDR3 is TGTGCCAGCAGCTTGCGGGTTGCAGCCGGGCGCACAGATACGCAGTATTTT.

This clonotype was counted only a few times. The J gene is TRBJ1-1, the V gene TRBV19; no clear D gene. V was cut by 4 bases and J by 3 bases, with 12 bases left in between. In germline, CDR1 is LNHDA, CDR2 SQIVND (reference sequence). The CDR3 has 14 residues. CDR3 in DNA: TGTGCCAGTAGTACCTATACGAGGTACACTGAAGCTTTCTTT. Translated, it gives CASSTYTRYTEAFF.

This clonotype was recorded many times. V usage is TRBV14 and J usage is TRBJ1-1; D gene uncertain. Trimming pared 4 bases from V and 0 bases from J, leaving 6 bases between. The CDR3 runs 13 residues. Per germline, CDR1 SGHDN and CDR2 FVKESK. The CDR3 nucleotides read TGTGCCAGCAGCCGAGAGCTGAACACTGAAGCTTTCTTT. As protein: CASSRELNTEAFF.